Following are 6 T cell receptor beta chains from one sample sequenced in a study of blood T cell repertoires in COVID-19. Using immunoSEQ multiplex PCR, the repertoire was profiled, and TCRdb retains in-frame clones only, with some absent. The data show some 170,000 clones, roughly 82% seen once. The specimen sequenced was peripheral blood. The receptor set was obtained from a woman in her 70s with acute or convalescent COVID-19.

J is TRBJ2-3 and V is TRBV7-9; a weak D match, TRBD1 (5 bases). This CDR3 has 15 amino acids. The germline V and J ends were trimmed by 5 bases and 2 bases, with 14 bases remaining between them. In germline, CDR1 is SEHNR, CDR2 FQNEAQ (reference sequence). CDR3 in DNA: TGTGCCAGCAGCCCGGTGCAGGGCCCCACAGATACGCAGTATTTT. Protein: CASSPVQGPTDTQYF.

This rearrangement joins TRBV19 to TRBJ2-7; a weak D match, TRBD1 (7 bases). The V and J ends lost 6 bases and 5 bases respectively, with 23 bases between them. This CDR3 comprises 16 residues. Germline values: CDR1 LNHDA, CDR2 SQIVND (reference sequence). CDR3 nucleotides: TGTGCCAGTAGCGGCACGCCCGGGGCAGGGGGGCACGAGCAGTACTTC. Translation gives CASSGTPGAGGHEQYF.

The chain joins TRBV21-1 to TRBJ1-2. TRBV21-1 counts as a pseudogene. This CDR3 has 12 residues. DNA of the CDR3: TGTGCCAGCAGCAATGGGGGGGAAGGCTACACCTTC. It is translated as CASSNGGEGYTF.

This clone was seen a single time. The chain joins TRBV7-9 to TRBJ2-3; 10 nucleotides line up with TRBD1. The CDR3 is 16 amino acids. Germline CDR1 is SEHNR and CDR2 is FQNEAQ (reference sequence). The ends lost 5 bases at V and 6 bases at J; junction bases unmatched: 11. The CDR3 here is CASSRGQGESGDTQYF. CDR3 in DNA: TGTGCCAGCAGCCGAGGACAGGGGGAATCCGGGGATACGCAGTATTTT.

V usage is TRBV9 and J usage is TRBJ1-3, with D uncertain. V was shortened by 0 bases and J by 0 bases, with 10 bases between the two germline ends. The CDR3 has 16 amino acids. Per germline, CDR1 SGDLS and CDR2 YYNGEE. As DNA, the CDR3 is TGTGCCAGCAGCGTAGAATGGGCCACCTCTGGAAACACCATATATTTT. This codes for CASSVEWATSGNTIYF.

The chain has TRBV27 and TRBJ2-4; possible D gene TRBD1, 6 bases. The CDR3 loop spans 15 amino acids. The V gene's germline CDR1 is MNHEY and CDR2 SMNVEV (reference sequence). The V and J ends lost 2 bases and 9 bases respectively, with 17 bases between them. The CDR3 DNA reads TGTGCCAGCAGTTTAATGGGACACCTAGGAGGCATTCAGTACTTC. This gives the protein CASSLMGHLGGIQYF.